The T cell receptor (beta chain) described here comes from a study of technical replicates of blood from a few donors. V was cut by 4 bases and J by 4 bases, with 13 bases left in between. Germline V gene data show CDR1 as MDHEN and CDR2 as SYDVKM. This CDR3 comprises 14 residues. TCRdb keeps only in-frame clones here, not all; method: immunoSEQ multiplex PCR. The data contain fewer than 85,000 clones, more than 90% of them seen just once; the ten biggest clones take up roughly 0.41%. The receptor was isolated from a human donor in good health. This chain joins TRBV28 and TRBJ1-2; D is ambiguous. Input material: T cells isolated from PBMCs. CDR3: CASSSAGLFYGYTF. As DNA, the CDR3 is TGTGCCAGCAGTTCGGCAGGATTGTTCTATGGCTACACCTTC.